These 21 T cell receptor beta chains came from one sample sequenced in a study of blood T cell repertoires in COVID-19. This table comes from immunoSEQ multiplex PCR, and its TCRdb copy is limited to in-frame clones, with some not included. The table lists about 150,000 clones, about 83% of them singletons. Material for sequencing was peripheral blood. The source of these receptors is an elderly woman with COVID-19, enrolled during active disease.

The V call is TRBV27, the J call TRBJ2-1; D is possibly TRBD1 (6 bases). Germline assignment: CDR1 MNHEY and CDR2 SMNVEV (reference sequence). CDR3 length equals 15 residues. V was trimmed by 2 bases and J by 3 bases, leaving 11 bases between them. The CDR3 bases are TGTGCCAGCAGTTTACTGGGGGCGGTCTACAATGAGCAGTTCTTC. Protein product: CASSLLGAVYNEQFF.

V is TRBV6-6 and J is TRBJ2-2, with 9 bases lining up with TRBD1. The CDR3 totals 18 residues. Per the germline V gene, CDR1 is MNHNY and CDR2 is SVGAGI (reference sequence). Trimming cost V 5 bases and J 3 bases; bases outside gene matches: 13. The CDR3 sequence: CASSPSTGGVPHTGELFF. The CDR3 DNA reads as TGTGCCAGCAGTCCTTCGACAGGGGGGGTTCCGCACACCGGGGAGCTGTTTTTT.

This chain uses TRBV19 with TRBJ1-1; 8 positions match TRBD1. CDR3 length: 13 amino acids. V lost 11 bases, J lost 3 bases, and 8 bases stayed unmatched. Germline V lookup: CDR1 LNHDA, CDR2 SQIVND (reference sequence). The chain's CDR3 is CAASRGQYTEAFF. The CDR3 DNA sequence: TGTGCCGCCTCCAGGGGGCAATACACTGAAGCTTTCTTT.

The chain links TRBV5-5 to TRBJ1-3; D perhaps matches TRBD1 (6 bases). The CDR3 is made up of 16 amino acids. V dropped 1 base and J dropped 4 bases, with 15 bases sitting between them. CDR1 is SGHKS and CDR2 is YYEKEE in the germline V gene (reference sequence). The CDR3: CASSLSPGARGNTIYF. DNA of the CDR3: TGTGCCAGCAGCTTGTCTCCAGGGGCCAGAGGAAACACCATATATTTT.

The chain links TRBV5-1 to TRBJ2-7; 7 bases are shared with TRBD1. J gave up 5 bases and V 7 bases, and 12 bases lay outside the gene matches. The germline gives CDR1 SGHRS, CDR2 YFSETQ. The CDR3 covers 14 residues. For the CDR3, the DNA is TGCGCCAGCTCAAGAACAGGGGTTCACAACGAGCAGTACTTC. Its protein product is CASSRTGVHNEQYF.

The V gene is TRBV6-2 or TRBV6-3, the J gene TRBJ2-7, with D possibly matching TRBD2 (6 bases). CDR3 length equals 15 residues. The germline gives CDR1 MNHEY, CDR2 SVGEGT. V gave up 5 bases and J gave up 2 bases, with 16 bases separating them. The CDR3 DNA sequence: TGTGCCAGCAGTCGCGGGACGGCGAAACCCTACGAGCAGTACTTC. Protein: CASSRGTAKPYEQYF.

This chain uses TRBV5-1 with TRBJ2-3; 13 bases match TRBD2. Germline V gene lookup returns CDR1 SGHRS and CDR2 YFSETQ. With 4 bases clipped from V and 7 bases from J, the junction kept 9 bases outside the gene matches. The CDR3 covers 16 residues. The CDR3 spells CASSVTSGRAGNTQYF. The DNA of the CDR3 is TGCGCCAGCAGCGTAACTAGCGGGAGGGCAGGGAATACGCAGTATTTT.

The rearrangement joins TRBV24-1 to TRBJ2-1; TRBD2 might be the D (7 bases). The CDR3 covers 18 residues. Germline CDR1 KGHDR, CDR2 SFDVKD. V was shortened by 4 bases and J by 1 base, with 19 bases between the two germline ends. The CDR3 coding sequence is TGTGCCACCAGTGACACAGGGCCCGGGGGAGGGTCCTACAATGAGCAGTTCTTC. Amino acid sequence: CATSDTGPGGGSYNEQFF.

The chain links TRBV10-3 to TRBJ1-2; D is uncertain. This CDR3 spans 14 amino acids. The germline gives CDR1 ENHRY, CDR2 SYGVKD. The V gene lost 2 bases and the J gene lost 5 bases, with 12 bases spanning the gap. CDR3 nucleotide sequence: TGTGCCATCAGTGAGAAAGATGGGCTTTATGGCTACACCTTC. As protein: CAISEKDGLYGYTF.

This sequence joins TRBV11-2 and TRBJ2-4; 8 bases map to TRBD1. The CDR3 is 18 amino acids. V gave up 2 bases and J gave up 9 bases; unmatched junction bases: 18. Germline V lookup: CDR1 SGHAT, CDR2 FQNNGV. DNA of the CDR3: TGTGCCAGCAGCTTACCGCCCCTCCTGGTGGCAGGGGGCTTCATTCAGTACTTC. As protein: CASSLPPLLVAGGFIQYF.

The chain joins TRBV19 to TRBJ2-6; possibly TRBD1 for D (6 bases). CDR3 length: 20 residues. The V gene's germline CDR1 is LNHDA and CDR2 SQIVND (reference sequence). The ends were cut back, 5 bases at V and 0 bases at J, with 23 bases in the middle. The CDR3 DNA reads as TGTGCCAGTAGTCCCACCGAGGGGGAGCCGCTTCACTCTGGGGCCAACGTCCTGACTTTC. Translated, it gives CASSPTEGEPLHSGANVLTF.

Remarks on this clone: Germline is not matched at one junction end, which may reflect a read error. The V and J genes are TRBV28 and TRBJ2-7, with a weak D call TRBD2 (7 bases). CDR3 length equals 13 residues. CDR1 and CDR2 from the germline V gene are MDHEN and SYDVKM. This CDR3 is CASSFAFGGGGDF. The CDR3, as DNA: TGTGCCAGCAGTTTCGCGTTTGGCGGGGGCGGCGACTTC. The full variable domain, in which reference TRBV28 and TRBJ2-7 provide the parts outside the CDR3, is DVKVTQSSRYLVKRTGEKVFLECVQDMDHENMFWYRQDPGLGLRLIYFSYDVKMKEKGDIPEGYSVSREKKERFSLILESASTNQTSMYLCASSFAFGGGGDFGPGTRLTVT.

This chain's CDR3 is CASSEQAGGWSPLHF. CDR3 DNA: TGTGCCAGCAGTGAACAGGCAGGGGGGTGGTCACCCCTCCACTTT. The chain employs TRBV6-1 and TRBJ1-6, with 7 bases fitting TRBD1. V was pared by 2 bases and J by 10 bases, with 8 bases of the junction left unmatched. This CDR3 comprises 15 residues. Germline assignment: CDR1 MNHNS and CDR2 SASEGT.

The rearrangement joins TRBV4-2 to TRBJ1-1; no firm D call. This CDR3 comprises 13 residues. Looked up from germline, CDR1 is LGHNA and CDR2 is YNFKEQ. V shed 1 base and J shed 4 bases, with 7 bases lying between them. The CDR3 DNA follows: TGTGCCAGCAGCCAAGCCCGGGTCACTGAAGCTTTCTTT. Translating gives CASSQARVTEAFF.

The chain is built from TRBV15 and TRBJ2-7; 11 bases line up with TRBD2. Germline CDR1 is LNHNV and CDR2 is YYDKDF (reference sequence). V lost 2 bases and J lost 3; bases outside the gene matches: 6. There are 16 residues in the CDR3. In DNA form, the CDR3 reads TGTGCCACCAGCAGACTGACTAGCGGGAAGCGCTACGAGCAGTACTTC. It translates to CATSRLTSGKRYEQYF.

This sequence joins TRBV5-1 and TRBJ2-3; 12 bases line up with TRBD1. CDR1 SGHRS and CDR2 YFSETQ come from the germline V gene. The CDR3 is 15 amino acids. V dropped 8 bases and J dropped 6; count of bases not matched to a gene: 10. The CDR3 DNA sequence: TGCGCCAGTTATGTGGGACAGGGGGCGCCTGATACGCAGTATTTT. Amino acids: CASYVGQGAPDTQYF.

V is TRBV6-5 and J is TRBJ1-1, with a possible D match to TRBD1 (6 bases). This CDR3 is 14 amino acids long. The germline V and J ends were trimmed by 0 bases and 6 bases, with 11 bases remaining between them. CDR1 and CDR2 (germline): MNHEY, SVGAGI. CDR3 sequence: CASSYSGGGSEAFF. CDR3 nucleotide sequence: TGTGCCAGCAGTTACTCGGGTGGGGGCTCTGAAGCTTTCTTT.

The rearrangement uses TRBV18 and TRBJ2-2; perhaps TRBD2 as D (5 bases). Germline-derived CDR1 and CDR2 are KGHSH and LQKENI. The length of the CDR3 is 16 residues. V was trimmed by 1 base and J by 0 bases, leaving 9 bases between them. The CDR3 region is CASSPRPAANTGELFF. The CDR3 region has the DNA TGTGCCAGCTCACCACGCCCAGCGGCGAACACCGGGGAGCTGTTTTTT. The full variable domain, with the rest looked up from reference TRBV18 and TRBJ2-2, is NAGVMQNPRHLVRRRGQEARLRCSPMKGHSHVYWYRQLPEEGLKFMVYLQKENIIDESGMPKERFSAEFPKEGPSILRIQQVVRGDSAAYFCASSPRPAANTGELFFGEGSRLTVL.

This chain uses TRBV9 with TRBJ2-2, with D uncertain. The CDR3 has 13 residues. CDR1 is SGDLS, CDR2 YYNGEE, per germline. V was pared by 4 bases and J by 1 base, with 5 bases between. CDR3 sequence (DNA): TGTGCCAGCAGCCCTAAGAACACCGGGGAGCTGTTTTTT. Amino acid sequence: CASSPKNTGELFF. The variable domain in full, with the rest retrieved from reference TRBV9 and TRBJ2-2, is DSGVTQTPKHLITATGQRVTLRCSPRSGDLSVYWYQQSLDQGLQFLIQYYNGEERAKGNILERFSAQQFPDLHSELNLSSLELGDSALYFCASSPKNTGELFFGEGSRLTVL.

This chain joins TRBV11-2 and TRBJ2-7, with TRBD1 matching 9 bases. The length of the CDR3 is 16 residues. Germline lookup yields CDR1 SGHAT and CDR2 FQNNGV. The ends lost 5 bases at V and 5 bases at J; junction bases unmatched: 13. The DNA of the CDR3 is TGTGCCAGCAGCACCTGGACAGGGGTCTTTTCGGACGAGCAGTACTTC. This codes for CASSTWTGVFSDEQYF.

The V and J genes are TRBV3-1 (or the pseudogene TRBV3-2) and TRBJ2-1, with 7 bases aligning to TRBD2. The germline V gene encodes CDR1 LGHDT and CDR2 YNNKEL (reference sequence). After removal of 7 bases from V and 1 base from J, the junction contained 19 bases not matched to a gene. This CDR3 is 19 amino acids long. This chain's CDR3 is CASTPRTLRGVGSYNEQFF. CDR3 nucleotides: TGTGCCAGCACCCCACGAACACTTCGGGGGGTTGGGTCCTACAATGAGCAGTTCTTC.